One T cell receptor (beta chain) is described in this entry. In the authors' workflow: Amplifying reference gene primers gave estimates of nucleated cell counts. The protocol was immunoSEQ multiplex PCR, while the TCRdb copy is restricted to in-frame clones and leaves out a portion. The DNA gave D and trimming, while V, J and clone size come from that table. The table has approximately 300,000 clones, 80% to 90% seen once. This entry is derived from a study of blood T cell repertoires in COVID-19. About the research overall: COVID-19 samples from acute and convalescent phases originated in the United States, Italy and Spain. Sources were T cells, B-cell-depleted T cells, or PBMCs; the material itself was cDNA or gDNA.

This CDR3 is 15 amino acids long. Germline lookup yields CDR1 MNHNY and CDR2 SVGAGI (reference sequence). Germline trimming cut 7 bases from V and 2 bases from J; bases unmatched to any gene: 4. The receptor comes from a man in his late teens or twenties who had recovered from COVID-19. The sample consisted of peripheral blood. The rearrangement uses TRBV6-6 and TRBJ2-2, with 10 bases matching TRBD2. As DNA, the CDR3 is TGTGCCAGCACTTGGACTAGCGGAAACACCGGGGAGCTGTTTTTT. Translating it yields CASTWTSGNTGELFF.